This is a list of T cell receptor beta chains from one sample in a study of blood T cell repertoires in COVID-19. Sequenced by immunoSEQ multiplex PCR; TCRdb stores in-frame clones only, minus some. The profile covers tens of thousands of clones, with more than 75% appearing a single time and more than 10% taken by the ten largest. The sample consisted of peripheral blood. Receptors originate from a human donor in a cohort sampled during active COVID-19. Both conserved end residues are trimmed from each CDR3. D genes are given only for firm matches.

V gene	D gene	J gene	CDR3 length	CDR3 protein
TRBV7-2	TRBD1	TRBJ1-3	13	ASSPRTGGLNTIY
TRBV6-5	TRBD1	TRBJ1-5	13	ASSPQGGYYQPQH
TRBV5-4	TRBD2	TRBJ2-1	13	ASSLDGGGYNEQF
TRBV18	-	TRBJ2-1	18	ASSSRDLGTSRRDYNEQF
TRBV23-1	TRBD1	TRBJ1-1	17	ASSHMGTGERSWVNEAF
TRBV2	TRBD2	TRBJ2-5	16	ASSALLAGVAPRETQY
TRBV5-1	-	TRBJ2-5	11	ASSLRGGETQY
TRBV6-2/TRBV6-3	-	TRBJ1-2	10	ASSYNVGGYT
TRBV6-6	TRBD1	TRBJ1-6	13	ASSHRRQGESPLH
TRBV6-4	TRBD1	TRBJ2-6	14	ASSGTGTSGANVLT
TRBV5-8	TRBD2	TRBJ2-7	14	ASRTSGGFPPYEQY
TRBV9	TRBD2	TRBJ2-5	13	ASSSRGLAKETQY
TRBV6-6	-	TRBJ1-1	11	ASSFNRVTEAF
TRBV2	-	TRBJ1-1	11	ASSEPGQSEAF
TRBV7-2	-	TRBJ1-3	13	ASSPSTSQGNTIY
TRBV12-5	-	TRBJ1-5	11	ASGEGGRQPQH
TRBV30	TRBD2	TRBJ2-1	13	ALTSGGAGYNEQF
TRBV2	TRBD1	TRBJ1-6	13	ASAPGQGQRSPLH
TRBV3-1/TRBV3-2	-	TRBJ2-5	11	ASSRAPQETQY
TRBV6-5	-	TRBJ2-7	11	ASSRDTTYEQY
TRBV7-2	-	TRBJ1-1	11	ASSLGGETEAF
TRBV29-1	TRBD2	TRBJ2-1	14	SVGGGPFGFYNEQF
TRBV5-5	-	TRBJ1-1	12	ASSLVDKNTEAF
TRBV7-3	TRBD1	TRBJ1-2	11	ASGRGQGSGYT
TRBV7-9	-	TRBJ1-1	11	ASSFRDWTEAF
TRBV10-2	-	TRBJ2-5	12	ASSESDYRETQY
TRBV19	TRBD1	TRBJ1-6	17	ASGPGTGPLLSYNSPLH
TRBV11-3	TRBD1	TRBJ1-1	13	ASSPRTGVNTEAF
TRBV5-8	-	TRBJ1-5	12	ASSLEGVGQPQH
TRBV5-1	-	TRBJ2-6	13	ASSLKQAGANVLT
TRBV7-6	-	TRBJ1-1	13	ASSPSEGRVGEAF
TRBV4-3	-	TRBJ1-2	14	ASSQNRALINYGYT
TRBV16	TRBD1	TRBJ1-5	12	ASSQSTGGQPQH
TRBV28	TRBD1	TRBJ1-2	12	ASSRQGLIYGYT
TRBV19	TRBD1	TRBJ1-5	13	ASSVPGQGTQPQH
TRBV4-1	TRBD2	TRBJ2-5	14	ASSQEGGVYQETQY
TRBV7-2	-	TRBJ2-7	11	ASSLSGGYEQY
TRBV5-1	TRBD1	TRBJ1-1	11	ASRGQGVAEAF
TRBV7-3	-	TRBJ2-1	13	ASSLIPNGQSEQF
TRBV9	TRBD2	TRBJ2-1	14	ASSFSGLAAYNEQF
TRBV4-2	TRBD2	TRBJ2-3	14	ASSQVASGESDTQY
TRBV7-9	TRBD1	TRBJ2-5	11	ASNDRVQETQY
TRBV9	-	TRBJ1-2	14	ASSVDGSGDNYGYT
TRBV10-3	TRBD2	TRBJ2-7	12	AINGLAGEDEQY
TRBV27	TRBD1	TRBJ1-1	15	ASSRYGTGAKTGEAF
TRBV28	TRBD1	TRBJ2-3	11	ASKTGLPDTQY